This T cell receptor (beta chain) was identified in a study of blood T cell repertoires in COVID-19. Study context: COVID-19 samples from acute and convalescent phases originated in the United States, Italy and Spain. PBMCs, B-cell-depleted T cells, or T cells were the source of the cDNA or gDNA that made up the material.

In the original workflow: Reference gene primer amplification in the assay estimated nucleated cell counts. Sequencing used immunoSEQ multiplex PCR; TCRdb keeps in-frame clones, though not all of them. The DNA was the basis for D and trimming; V, J and clone size are from that table. In the table there are tens of thousands of clones, around 80% of which are singletons. The TCR was taken from a man in his forties or fifties with acute or convalescent COVID-19. Sequences were obtained from peripheral blood.

The CDR3 DNA sequence: TGTGCCAGCAGCTCTAGCGATGAGCAGTTCTTC. It is translated as CASSSSDEQFF. The genes are TRBV11-2 and TRBJ2-1; maybe TRBD2 (6 bases). The CDR3 covers 11 residues. CDR1 and CDR2 (germline): SGHAT, FQNNGV. V was shortened by 4 bases and J by 8 bases, with 6 bases between the two germline ends.